This T cell receptor (beta chain) was captured by sequencing in a study of cytomegalovirus exposure and HLA in healthy donors. The CDR3 covers 11 residues. The germline V gene has CDR1 WSHSY and CDR2 SAAADI. Trimming stripped 5 bases from V and 2 bases from J, with 4 bases between. PCR employed 60 Vbeta and 13 Jbeta primers. Libraries were prepared by immunoSEQ multiplex PCR; TCRdb keeps only in-frame clonotypes and omits some of them. The profile shows about 120,000 clones, about 79% of them singletons. The clonotype originates from a human donor in good health. The sequencing sample was made of PBMCs. The rearrangement links TRBV10-2 to TRBJ2-7, with D unresolved. CDR3 region: CASSPTYEQYF. CDR3 DNA: TGCGCCAGCAGTCCTACCTACGAGCAGTACTTC.